Each of the 6 T cell receptor beta chains below was sequenced from the same sample in a study of cytomegalovirus exposure and HLA in healthy donors. Amplification used 60 Vbeta primers and 13 Jbeta primers. TCRdb's table, derived via immunoSEQ multiplex PCR, lists solely in-frame clones and lacks some. The sample yields just under 95,000 clones, approximately 77% seen once. The sequencing input was PBMCs. The receptors were gathered from a human donor in good health.

V and J are TRBV18 and TRBJ1-5, with D possibly matching TRBD1 (6 bases). Per germline, CDR1 KGHSH and CDR2 LQKENI. This CDR3 contains 14 residues. V lost 2 bases, J lost 2 bases, and 7 bases lay in between. This CDR3 is CASSPGGGNQPQHF. The CDR3 nucleotides read TGTGCCAGCTCACCAGGGGGCGGCAATCAGCCCCAGCATTTT. The entire variable domain, with the rest obtained from reference TRBV18 and TRBJ1-5, is as follows: NAGVMQNPRHLVRRRGQEARLRCSPMKGHSHVYWYRQLPEEGLKFMVYLQKENIIDESGMPKERFSAEFPKEGPSILRIQQVVRGDSAAYFCASSPGGGNQPQHFGDGTRLSIL.

The V and J genes are TRBV7-2 and TRBJ2-7, with a possible D match to TRBD1 (6 bases). V lost 2 bases and J 2 bases, leaving 13 bases between the germline ends. Germline V gives CDR1 SGHTA, CDR2 FQGNSA. The CDR3 runs 15 residues. The CDR3 DNA is TGTGCCAGCAGCTTAAATCAGGGGAGAGCCTACGAGCAGTACTTC. It is translated as CASSLNQGRAYEQYF. Full variable domain (missing parts from reference TRBV7-2 and TRBJ2-7): GAGVSQSPSNKVTEKGKDVELRCDPISGHTALYWYRQSLGQGLEFLIYFQGNSAPDKSGLPSDRFSAERTGGSVSTLTIQRTQQEDSAVYLCASSLNQGRAYEQYFGPGTRLTVT.

The chain employs TRBV29-1 and TRBJ2-6, with a weak D call TRBD2 (7 bases). Germline assignment: CDR1 SQVTM and CDR2 ANQGSEA. V was clipped by 4 bases and J by 4 bases, with 17 bases between them. This CDR3 spans 16 amino acids. The CDR3 DNA reads as TGCAGCGTTGTAACGGGGGGCTTGGCGGGGGCCAACGTCCTGACTTTC. Translation: CSVVTGGLAGANVLTF.

The CDR3 here is CASSLPGVTEAFF. CDR3 in DNA: TGTGCCAGCAGTCTCCCAGGGGTGACTGAAGCTTTCTTT. The chain has TRBV28 and TRBJ1-1, with D possibly being TRBD1 (6 bases). The CDR3 is 13 amino acids. V was shortened by 5 bases and J by 5 bases, with 12 bases between the two germline ends. Germline V gene sequence: CDR1 MDHEN, CDR2 SYDVKM.

The chain couples TRBV10-2 to TRBJ1-1; D ambiguous. The CDR3 runs 15 residues. Trimming removed 3 bases at V and 1 base at J, with 12 bases between. Germline CDR1 reads WSHSY; CDR2 reads SAAADI. CDR3 loop: CASSDPSSGNTEAFF. The CDR3 DNA sequence: TGCGCCAGCAGTGATCCCTCAAGCGGGAACACTGAAGCTTTCTTT.

The V call is TRBV5-1, the J call TRBJ1-2; TRBD1 matches 7 bases. Per the germline V gene, CDR1 is SGHRS and CDR2 is YFSETQ. This CDR3 comprises 15 residues. V lost 6 bases, J lost 7 bases, and 15 bases stayed unmatched. Here the CDR3 DNA reads TGCGCCAGCAAGACAGGGTGGCGACCCACCGCTGGCTACACCTTC. Translated, it gives CASKTGWRPTAGYTF.